This T cell receptor (beta chain) was recorded in a study of T cell changes during pregnancy in multiple sclerosis. TCRdb's table, derived via immunoSEQ multiplex PCR, lists solely in-frame clones and lacks some. The sample carries tens of thousands of clones, over 80% recorded once. V was pared by 3 bases and J by 0 bases, with 6 bases of the junction left unmatched. Germline CDR1 is SGHVS and CDR2 is FNYEAQ. This CDR3 region has 17 residues. The TCR was taken from a female donor in good health, enrolled as a control in a pregnancy study. The starting material was peripheral blood, obtained in the third trimester of pregnancy. The chain combines TRBV7-6 with TRBJ1-3, with 9 bases that match TRBD1. The CDR3: CASSFRDRVSSGNTIYF. The DNA of the CDR3 is TGTGCCAGCAGCTTCCGGGACAGGGTTTCCTCTGGAAACACCATATATTTT.